This is a list of T cell receptor beta chains from one sample in a study of blood T cell repertoires in COVID-19. Only in-frame clones appear in the TCRdb table, and some are missing; sequencing was by immunoSEQ multiplex PCR. The table lists some 300,000 clones, approximately 90% of them singletons. The source material was PBMCs or T cells enriched from blood (not recorded which). The receptors stem from an older woman in a cohort exposed to, infected with or recovered from COVID-19 (not recorded which). CDR3s include the opening cysteine and the closing phenylalanine or tryptophan. D genes are given only for firm matches. Only some rows state a clone size, as once, few, many or a class for expanded clones.

v_gene: TRBV7-3
d_gene: -
len: 13
abundance: -
j_gene: TRBJ2-7
CDR3aa: CASSRDTSYEQYF
CDR3nt: TGTGCCAGCAGCCGGGACACGTCCTACGAGCAGTACTTC

v_gene: TRBV5-4
d_gene: -
len: 15
abundance: -
j_gene: TRBJ1-1
CDR3aa: CASSLSRQLNTEAFF
CDR3nt: TGTGCCAGCAGCTTGAGCAGACAATTGAACACTGAAGCTTTCTTT

v_gene: TRBV18
d_gene: TRBD1
len: 14
abundance: once
j_gene: TRBJ2-3
CDR3aa: CASSLGQGADTQYF
CDR3nt: TGTGCCAGCTCACTCGGACAGGGGGCAGATACGCAGTATTTT

v_gene: TRBV3-1/TRBV3-2
d_gene: -
len: 14
abundance: -
j_gene: TRBJ1-5
CDR3aa: CASSQGAGDQPQHF
CDR3nt: TGTGCCAGCAGCCAAGGGGCAGGGGATCAGCCCCAGCATTTT

v_gene: TRBV27
d_gene: -
len: 15
abundance: -
j_gene: TRBJ2-3
CDR3aa: CASSFDSSSTDTQYF
CDR3nt: TGTGCCAGCAGTTTTGACAGTTCTAGCACAGATACGCAGTATTTT

v_gene: TRBV25-1
d_gene: -
len: 14
abundance: -
j_gene: TRBJ1-5
CDR3aa: CASSSYRANQPQHF
CDR3nt: TGTGCCAGCTCAAGTTACAGGGCCAATCAGCCCCAGCATTTT

v_gene: TRBV6-5
d_gene: TRBD2
len: 13
abundance: -
j_gene: TRBJ2-7
CDR3aa: CASRTAGGYEQYF
CDR3nt: TGTGCCAGTCGTACAGCGGGAGGCTACGAGCAGTACTTC

v_gene: TRBV28
d_gene: TRBD1
len: 14
abundance: -
j_gene: TRBJ1-5
CDR3aa: CASSPGQGLRPQHF
CDR3nt: TGTGCCAGCAGCCCGGGACAGGGATTGCGGCCCCAGCATTTT

v_gene: TRBV16
d_gene: -
len: 14
abundance: -
j_gene: TRBJ1-2
CDR3aa: CASSRLTGSYGYTF
CDR3nt: TGTGCCAGCAGCCGGTTAACAGGGAGCTATGGCTACACCTTC

v_gene: TRBV9
d_gene: -
len: 13
abundance: -
j_gene: TRBJ1-1
CDR3aa: CASSVDRNTEAFF
CDR3nt: TGTGCCAGCAGCGTAGACAGGAACACTGAAGCTTTCTTT

v_gene: TRBV2
d_gene: -
len: 15
abundance: -
j_gene: TRBJ2-3
CDR3aa: CASSVRQSGSDTQYF
CDR3nt: TGTGCCAGCAGTGTACGGCAGTCGGGGTCAGATACGCAGTATTTT

v_gene: TRBV28
d_gene: -
len: 12
abundance: -
j_gene: TRBJ1-4
CDR3aa: CASSLKGGRLFF
CDR3nt: TGTGCCAGCAGTTTGAAGGGAGGGAGACTGTTTTTT

v_gene: TRBV27
d_gene: TRBD1
len: 14
abundance: -
j_gene: TRBJ1-1
CDR3aa: CASRYRGLNTEAFF
CDR3nt: TGTGCCAGCAGGTACAGGGGGCTGAACACTGAAGCTTTCTTT

v_gene: TRBV5-1
d_gene: TRBD1
len: 15
abundance: once
j_gene: TRBJ2-1
CDR3aa: CASKSRDRDINEQFF
CDR3nt: TGCGCCAGCAAAAGCCGGGACAGGGACATCAATGAGCAGTTCTTC

v_gene: TRBV6-2/TRBV6-3
d_gene: TRBD1
len: 17
abundance: -
j_gene: TRBJ2-5
CDR3aa: CASSYPIRGPGQETQYF
CDR3nt: TGTGCCAGCAGTTACCCTATCAGGGGGCCGGGCCAAGAGACCCAGTACTTC

v_gene: TRBV28
d_gene: TRBD1
len: 13
abundance: -
j_gene: TRBJ1-3
CDR3aa: CASSGQGVNTIYF
CDR3nt: TGTGCCAGCAGTGGACAGGGAGTTAACACCATATATTTT

v_gene: TRBV2
d_gene: -
len: 15
abundance: few
j_gene: TRBJ2-3
CDR3aa: CASSGRGAYTDTQYF
CDR3nt: TGTGCCAGCAGTGGTCGGGGAGCCTACACAGATACGCAGTATTTT

v_gene: TRBV28
d_gene: TRBD1
len: 17
abundance: -
j_gene: TRBJ1-5
CDR3aa: CASSGTGGGNSNQPQHF
CDR3nt: TGTGCCAGCAGTGGGACAGGGGGAGGCAATAGCAATCAGCCCCAGCATTTT

v_gene: TRBV28
d_gene: -
len: 13
abundance: -
j_gene: TRBJ1-2
CDR3aa: CASRTGVGYGYTF
CDR3nt: TGTGCCAGCAGGACGGGGGTTGGCTATGGCTACACCTTC

v_gene: TRBV12-3/TRBV12-4
d_gene: -
len: 12
abundance: -
j_gene: TRBJ2-1
CDR3aa: CASSFSGNEQFF
CDR3nt: TGTGCCAGCAGTTTTAGCGGCAATGAGCAGTTCTTC

v_gene: TRBV24-1
d_gene: TRBD2
len: 17
abundance: few
j_gene: TRBJ2-3
CDR3aa: CATSDFGSGSSGDTQYF
CDR3nt: TGTGCCACCAGTGATTTTGGGAGCGGGAGTTCGGGAGATACGCAGTATTTT

v_gene: TRBV18
d_gene: TRBD2
len: 16
abundance: -
j_gene: TRBJ2-7
CDR3aa: CASSPRGAGGSYEQYF
CDR3nt: TGTGCCAGCTCACCACGGGGAGCGGGAGGGTCCTACGAGCAGTACTTC

v_gene: TRBV24-1
d_gene: TRBD1
len: 13
abundance: once
j_gene: TRBJ1-1
CDR3aa: CATSRQGSTEAFF
CDR3nt: TGTGCCACCAGTAGACAGGGGAGCACTGAAGCTTTCTTT

v_gene: TRBV28
d_gene: TRBD2
len: 14
abundance: -
j_gene: TRBJ2-1
CDR3aa: CASTTWGGINEQFF
CDR3nt: TGTGCCAGCACTACTTGGGGGGGTATTAATGAGCAGTTCTTC

v_gene: TRBV28
d_gene: -
len: 15
abundance: -
j_gene: TRBJ2-1
CDR3aa: CASRLGLGSFDEQFF
CDR3nt: TGTGCCAGCAGGCTGGGTCTCGGGAGTTTCGATGAGCAGTTCTTC

v_gene: TRBV7-9
d_gene: TRBD1
len: 15
abundance: -
j_gene: TRBJ2-5
CDR3aa: CASSPGDRVEETQYF
CDR3nt: TGTGCCAGCAGCCCCGGGGACAGGGTGGAAGAGACCCAGTACTTC

v_gene: TRBV19
d_gene: -
len: 13
abundance: -
j_gene: TRBJ2-1
CDR3aa: CASSIIHYNEQFF
CDR3nt: TGTGCCAGTAGTATCATCCACTACAATGAGCAGTTCTTC

v_gene: TRBV3-1/TRBV3-2
d_gene: TRBD1
len: 14
abundance: once
j_gene: TRBJ1-4
CDR3aa: CASSLRDRGEKLFF
CDR3nt: TGTGCCAGCAGCCTCCGGGACAGGGGTGAAAAACTGTTTTTT

v_gene: TRBV6-5
d_gene: -
len: 12
abundance: -
j_gene: TRBJ1-1
CDR3aa: CASSHPDSEAFF
CDR3nt: TGTGCCAGCAGCCATCCAGACAGTGAAGCTTTCTTT

v_gene: TRBV28
d_gene: -
len: 14
abundance: -
j_gene: TRBJ1-6
CDR3aa: CASTWRVDNSPLHF
CDR3nt: TGTGCCAGTACCTGGAGGGTGGATAATTCACCCCTCCACTTT

v_gene: TRBV4-2
d_gene: -
len: 15
abundance: -
j_gene: TRBJ1-1
CDR3aa: CASSQDGGGNTEAFF
CDR3nt: TGTGCCAGCAGCCAAGATGGCGGGGGCAATACTGAAGCTTTCTTT

v_gene: TRBV6-5
d_gene: TRBD1
len: 14
abundance: -
j_gene: TRBJ1-2
CDR3aa: CASRINRGLNGYTF
CDR3nt: TGTGCCAGCAGGATAAACAGGGGGCTGAATGGCTACACCTTC

v_gene: TRBV6-5
d_gene: -
len: 15
abundance: -
j_gene: TRBJ2-6
CDR3aa: CASRNDFSGANVLTF
CDR3nt: TGTGCCAGCAGGAACGACTTTTCTGGGGCCAACGTCCTGACTTTC

v_gene: TRBV5-1
d_gene: TRBD2
len: 18
abundance: -
j_gene: TRBJ2-3
CDR3aa: CASSALAGEEGFTDTQYF
CDR3nt: TGCGCCAGCAGCGCGCTAGCGGGAGAAGAGGGTTTCACAGATACGCAGTATTTT

v_gene: TRBV7-2
d_gene: TRBD2
len: 15
abundance: -
j_gene: TRBJ2-1
CDR3aa: CASSQQAGDYNEQFF
CDR3nt: TGTGCCAGCAGCCAGCAGGCGGGGGACTACAATGAGCAGTTCTTC

v_gene: TRBV7-9
d_gene: -
len: 16
abundance: -
j_gene: TRBJ2-7
CDR3aa: CASSFAGTGMGGEQYF
CDR3nt: TGTGCCAGCAGCTTCGCCGGGACTGGGATGGGGGGAGAGCAGTACTTC